One and the same sample provided the 24 T cell receptor beta chains below, sequenced in a study of blood T cell repertoires in COVID-19. Sequencing used immunoSEQ multiplex PCR; TCRdb keeps in-frame clones, though not all of them. The sample shows tens of thousands of clones, roughly 88% of them seen only once. The source material was peripheral blood. These receptors originate from a human donor in a cohort sampled during active COVID-19.

The rearrangement links TRBV10-2 to TRBJ2-1; 8 nucleotides line up with TRBD1. This CDR3 is built from 16 residues. Germline V gives CDR1 WSHSY, CDR2 SAAADI. J lost 4 bases, V lost 7 bases, and 12 bases had no gene match. The CDR3 region is CASTFRDRYAYNEQFF. The CDR3 nucleotides are TGCGCCAGCACCTTCCGGGACAGGTATGCTTACAATGAGCAGTTCTTC.

This chain joins TRBV2 and TRBJ1-6, with D perhaps matching TRBD1 (6 bases). Germline lookup yields CDR1 SNHLY and CDR2 FYNNEI. This CDR3 has 13 amino acids. V was cut by 5 bases and J by 7 bases, with 9 bases left in between. This CDR3 reads CASSRQDNSPLHF. DNA of the CDR3: TGTGCCAGCAGTAGACAGGACAATTCACCCCTCCACTTT.

This chain uses TRBV27 with TRBJ1-6; the D is unclear. Per germline, CDR1 MNHEY and CDR2 SMNVEV (reference sequence). Trimming took 3 bases from V and 7 from J, leaving 7 bases between them. This CDR3 contains 13 residues. The CDR3 DNA reads TGTGCCAGCAGTTTTCCGGGAAATTCACCCCTCCACTTT. This encodes CASSFPGNSPLHF.

The chain has TRBV2 and TRBJ2-5; 7 bases are a match to TRBD2. The CDR3 runs 14 residues. V trimming: 6 bases; J trimming: 7 bases; junction bases outside the gene matches: 11. Germline V gene sequence: CDR1 SNHLY, CDR2 FYNNEI. The CDR3 protein is CASSERTRLGTQYF. In DNA, the CDR3 is TGTGCCAGCAGCGAAAGGACTAGGTTGGGGACCCAGTACTTC.

The gene calls are TRBV27 and TRBJ1-2; D gene uncertain. This CDR3 comprises 11 residues. Trimming cost V 6 bases and J 5 bases, with 7 bases left between them. Germline V gives CDR1 MNHEY, CDR2 SMNVEV (reference sequence). This CDR3 is CASRNYYGYTF. CDR3 DNA sequence: TGTGCCAGCAGAAATTATTATGGCTACACCTTC.

The chain combines TRBV7-9 with TRBJ2-7; 10 nucleotides line up with TRBD1. J was trimmed by 5 bases and V by 5 bases; bases with no gene match: 3. Germline V CDR1 and CDR2: SEHNR, FQNEAQ (reference sequence). CDR3 size: 13 residues. Written as DNA, the CDR3 is TGTGCCAGCAGCAAGACAGGGGGCCACGAGCAGTACTTC. Protein product: CASSKTGGHEQYF.

The table lists this clone with a few counts. V and J are TRBV29-1 and TRBJ1-2; tentatively, D is TRBD1 (6 bases). This CDR3 is 11 amino acids long. Germline V gene data show CDR1 as SQVTM and CDR2 as ANQGSEA. The V end lost 2 bases, the J end lost 7 bases, and 8 bases lay between the germline ends. The CDR3 DNA follows: TGCAGCGTTGAAAGAGGGGGTGGCTACACCTTC. Protein sequence: CSVERGGGYTF.

V is TRBV15 and J is TRBJ2-3; the match to TRBD2 covers 10 bases. V lost 1 base, J lost 2 bases, and 3 bases stayed unmatched. CDR1 LNHNV and CDR2 YYDKDF come from the germline V gene (reference sequence). The CDR3 is made up of 16 amino acids. CDR3 region: CATSRGTSGYTDTQYF. For the CDR3, the DNA is TGTGCCACCAGCAGAGGGACTAGCGGATACACAGATACGCAGTATTTT.

The chain carries TRBV19 and TRBJ2-3; 11 bases are a match to TRBD2. J lost 2 bases, V lost 3 bases, and 7 bases had no gene match. CDR1 is LNHDA and CDR2 is SQIVND in the germline V gene (reference sequence). This CDR3 is built from 17 residues. Here the CDR3 DNA reads TGTGCCAGTAGTATCGGGGCTAGCGGGGGGACCACAGATACGCAGTATTTT. The encoded protein is CASSIGASGGTTDTQYF.

The gene calls are TRBV15 and TRBJ2-1; a weak D match, TRBD2 (6 bases). V was clipped by 5 bases and J by 4 bases, with 12 bases between them. Per germline, CDR1 LNHNV and CDR2 YYDKDF (reference sequence). CDR3 size: 14 residues. CDR3 coding DNA: TGTGCCACCAGCGGGCCCGGGACTTACAATGAGCAGTTCTTC. This codes for CATSGPGTYNEQFF.

The genes are TRBV2 and TRBJ1-4; D is perhaps TRBD1 (5 bases). Germline CDR1 SNHLY, CDR2 FYNNEI. V lost 2 bases, J lost 8 bases, and 15 bases lay in between. The CDR3 spans 15 residues. CDR3 sequence (DNA): TGTGCCAGCAGTGAAAATGGGGCCATGGGGGAAAAACTGTTTTTT. It is translated as CASSENGAMGEKLFF.

Of note for this clone: The sample carries other DNA sequences with the same CDR3. The chain carries TRBV7-9 and TRBJ1-6; TRBD1 aligns across 8 bases. Germline V gene data show CDR1 as SEHNR and CDR2 as FQNEAQ (reference sequence). CDR3 length equals 14 residues. V shed 2 bases, J shed 10 bases, and the junction held 4 bases outside the gene matches. This CDR3 reads CASSLPGQGSPLHF. CDR3 nucleotides: TGTGCCAGCAGCTTACCAGGACAGGGATCACCCCTCCACTTT.

The chain carries TRBV13 and TRBJ2-3, with TRBD2 matching over 8 bases. This CDR3 comprises 16 residues. Germline lookup yields CDR1 PRHDT and CDR2 FYEKMQ (reference sequence). The V and J ends lost 5 bases and 4 bases, in that order; junction bases with no gene match: 11. This CDR3 reads CASSRGGLAGSDTQYF. CDR3 nucleotides: TGTGCCAGCAGCAGGGGCGGGCTAGCGGGCTCAGATACGCAGTATTTT. Supplemented by reference TRBV13 and TRBJ2-3, the full variable domain reads AAGVIQSPRHLIKEKRETATLKCYPIPRHDTVYWYQQGPGQDPQFLISFYEKMQSDKGSIPDRFSAQQFSDYHSELNMSSLELGDSALYFCASSRGGLAGSDTQYFGPGTRLTVL.

The genes are TRBV2 and TRBJ2-2, with D possibly being TRBD2 (6 bases). The CDR3 is 14 residues long. Germline CDR1 reads SNHLY; CDR2 reads FYNNEI. Trimming cost V 3 bases and J 4 bases, with 9 bases left between them. The DNA of the CDR3 is TGTGCCAGCAGTGACAGGGAGGCCACCGGGGAGCTGTTTTTT. This codes for CASSDREATGELFF.

This clone was found once. The chain carries TRBV6-6 and TRBJ2-2; 8 bases match TRBD2. The CDR3 spans 16 residues. CDR1 is MNHNY, CDR2 SVGAGI, per germline (reference sequence). Losses at the gene ends were 5 bases for V and 5 bases for J; bases not matched to a gene: 10. CDR3 DNA: TGTGCCAGCAGTCGACCGGGACTAGGTCGTACCGGGGAGCTGTTTTTT. It codes for CASSRPGLGRTGELFF.

The chain joins TRBV2 to TRBJ2-3; a possible D gene is TRBD2 (6 bases). This CDR3 spans 15 amino acids. With 4 bases removed from V and 2 bases from J, the gap between germline ends came to 13 bases. Germline CDR1 reads SNHLY; CDR2 reads FYNNEI. CDR3 amino acids: CASSARDLPTDTQYF. CDR3 in DNA: TGTGCCAGCAGTGCCCGGGACTTACCCACAGATACGCAGTATTTT. Full variable domain (outside the CDR3, taken from reference TRBV2 and TRBJ2-3): EPEVTQTPSHQVTQMGQEVILRCVPISNHLYFYWYRQILGQKVEFLVSFYNNEISEKSEIFDDQFSVERPDGSNFTLKIRSTKLEDSAMYFCASSARDLPTDTQYFGPGTRLTVL.

The chain links TRBV7-6 to TRBJ2-1; unclear D gene. The CDR3 is 11 residues long. Looked up from germline, CDR1 is SGHVS and CDR2 is FNYEAQ. V lost 10 bases, J lost 5 bases, and 9 bases lay in between. The CDR3 is CAISWHNEQFF. The CDR3 DNA reads as TGTGCCATCTCCTGGCACAATGAGCAGTTCTTC. The full variable domain, completed using reference TRBV7-6 and TRBJ2-1, is GAGVSQSPRYKVTKRGQDVALRCDPISGHVSLYWYRQALGQGPEFLTYFNYEAQQDKSGLPNDRFSAERPEGSISTLTIQRTEQRDSAMYRCAISWHNEQFFGPGTRLTVL.

J is TRBJ2-7 and V is TRBV18; D is possibly TRBD1 (6 bases). The length of the CDR3 is 15 residues. Per germline, CDR1 KGHSH and CDR2 LQKENI. V was pared by 3 bases and J by 2 bases, with 14 bases between. CDR3 residues: CASSPPRGGAYEQYF. DNA for the CDR3: TGTGCCAGCTCACCCCCCAGGGGTGGTGCCTACGAGCAGTACTTC.

The V call is TRBV4-3, the J call TRBJ2-1; 8 nucleotides line up with TRBD2. The CDR3 covers 15 residues. The J segment lost 4 bases and the V segment lost 1 base, leaving 3 bases of the junction unmatched. The germline gives CDR1 LGHNA, CDR2 YSLEER. The CDR3 loop reads CASSQGTSGYNEQFF. In DNA form, the CDR3 reads TGCGCCAGCAGCCAAGGAACTAGCGGATACAATGAGCAGTTCTTC.

The chain recombines TRBV4-2 with TRBJ2-6, with 12 bases lining up with TRBD1. V trimming: 1 base; J trimming: 4 bases; junction bases outside the gene matches: 8. CDR1 and CDR2 (germline): LGHNA, YNFKEQ. The CDR3 is 19 amino acids. The CDR3 bases are TGTGCCAGCAGCCAAGTTGGGACAGGGGGCTTGGGAGGGGCCAACGTCCTGACTTTC. This sequence encodes CASSQVGTGGLGGANVLTF.

This chain joins TRBV28 and TRBJ2-3; tentative D call: TRBD2 (6 bases). The V gene lost 10 bases and the J gene lost 2 bases, with 13 bases spanning the gap. The CDR3 covers 13 residues. Germline-derived CDR1 and CDR2 are MDHEN and SYDVKM. The CDR3 coding sequence is TGTGCCACGGGACTTACCTCCACAGATACGCAGTATTTT. Protein: CATGLTSTDTQYF.

The chain uses TRBV7-9 and TRBJ2-3; 10 bases agree with TRBD2. With 1 base clipped from V and 9 bases from J, the junction kept 13 bases outside the gene matches. This CDR3 contains 17 residues. CDR1 and CDR2 from the germline V gene are SEHNR and FQNEAQ (reference sequence). CDR3 protein: CASSLEPTSGYRLTQYF. The CDR3 DNA sequence: TGTGCCAGCAGCTTAGAACCGACTAGCGGGTATAGATTAACGCAGTATTTT.

The genes are TRBV19 and TRBJ1-2; TRBD1 might be the D (6 bases). Trimming took off 0 bases at V and 3 bases at J, with 20 bases between the two ends. There are 18 residues in the CDR3. Per the germline V gene, CDR1 is LNHDA and CDR2 is SQIVND (reference sequence). CDR3 protein: CASSIEGATGPIDYGYTF. The CDR3 bases are TGTGCCAGTAGTATAGAGGGGGCAACAGGGCCGATTGACTATGGCTACACCTTC.

The rearrangement uses TRBV5-1 and TRBJ2-1, with TRBD1 identical over 12 bases. V gave up 4 bases and J gave up 8 bases; unmatched junction bases: 10. The germline V gene has CDR1 SGHRS and CDR2 YFSETQ. This CDR3 has 16 amino acids. The DNA of the CDR3 is TGCGCCAGCAGCCAAAAACGGGACAGGGGGCCGGATGAGCAGTTCTTC. It translates to CASSQKRDRGPDEQFF.